This T cell receptor (beta chain) is drawn from a study of metastatic and nonmetastatic thyroid tumors. A note on this clone: Its ends do not fully match the called genes, so a read error is possible.

The CDR3 is 20 residues long. Looked up from germline, CDR1 is MNHEY and CDR2 is SMNVEV (reference sequence). Patients were all untreated before their thyroid surgery. TCRdb re-analyzed the PCR reads through MiXCR. This sample has 15,000 to 20,000 clones, with about 33% found just once. V gene TRBV27 combines with J gene TRBJ2-3, with D maybe TRBD1 (6 bases). The sequenced sample consisted of tumor tissue. The clonotype comes from a female donor with papillary thyroid cancer or a benign thyroid nodule (not recorded which). Some clones in this sample may be carry-over from other donors' samples. The CDR3 reads CASSFTGLVGVSYSTDTEYF. The CDR3 bases are TGTGCCAGCAGTTTCACAGGGTTAGTGGGTGTAAGCTATAGCACAGATACGGAGTATTTT.